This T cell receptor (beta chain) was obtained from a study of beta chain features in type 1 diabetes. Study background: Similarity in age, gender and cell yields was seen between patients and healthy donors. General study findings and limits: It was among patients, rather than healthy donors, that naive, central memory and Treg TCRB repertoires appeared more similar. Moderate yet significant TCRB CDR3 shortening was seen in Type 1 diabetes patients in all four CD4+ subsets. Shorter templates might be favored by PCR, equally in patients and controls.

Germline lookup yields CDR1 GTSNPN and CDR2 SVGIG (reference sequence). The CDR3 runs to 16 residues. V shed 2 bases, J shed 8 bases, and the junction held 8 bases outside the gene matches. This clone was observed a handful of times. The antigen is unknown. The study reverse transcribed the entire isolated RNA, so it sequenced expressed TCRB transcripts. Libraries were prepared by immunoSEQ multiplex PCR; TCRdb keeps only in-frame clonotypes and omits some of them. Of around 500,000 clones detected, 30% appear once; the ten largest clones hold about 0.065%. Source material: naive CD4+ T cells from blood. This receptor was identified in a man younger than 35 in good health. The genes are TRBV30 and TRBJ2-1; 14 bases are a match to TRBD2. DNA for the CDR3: TGTGCCTGGAGTCGGTTGGGGACTAGCGGGAGATATGAGCAGTTCTTC. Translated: CAWSRLGTSGRYEQFF.